This is a list of T cell receptor beta chains from one sample in a study of CD4 T cells in relation to SARS-CoV-2 and coronaviruses. This table comes from immunoSEQ multiplex PCR, and its TCRdb copy is limited to in-frame clones, with some not included. The table includes approximately 20,000 clones, around 80% detected once. Their target antigens are unknown. Sequenced sample: CD4+ T cells from PBMCs, cultured in vitro. These receptors were obtained from a human donor in good health. Both conserved end residues are part of each CDR3. The order of the fields is J gene, V gene, clone size, D gene, CDR3 DNA, CDR3 protein. A D gene is named only where the DNA matches it firmly. Rows may omit the clone size; those that give it use once, few, many or a size class.

j_call: TRBJ2-2; v_call: TRBV5-4; clone_size: .; d_call: TRBD2; cdr3_nt: TGTGCCAGCAGCAAAGGACTAGCGGGCACCGGGGAGCTGTTTTTT; cdr3_aa: CASSKGLAGTGELFF
j_call: TRBJ1-4; v_call: TRBV9; clone_size: .; d_call: .; cdr3_nt: TGTGCCAGCAGCGTAGAGCCAGGGAGGGATGAAAAACTGTTTTTT; cdr3_aa: CASSVEPGRDEKLFF
j_call: TRBJ2-2; v_call: TRBV15; clone_size: .; d_call: .; cdr3_nt: TGTGCCACCAGCAGAGATAAGGGGACCGGGGAGCTGTTTTTT; cdr3_aa: CATSRDKGTGELFF
j_call: TRBJ2-7; v_call: TRBV6-1; clone_size: few; d_call: TRBD1; cdr3_nt: TGTGCCAGCAGTGACGGGGGACAGGGCAACTCCTACGAGCAGTACTTC; cdr3_aa: CASSDGGQGNSYEQYF
j_call: TRBJ2-1; v_call: TRBV24-1; clone_size: few; d_call: TRBD2; cdr3_nt: TGTGCCACCAGTGATTTAGAGACTAGCGCGCACAATGAGCAGTTCTTC; cdr3_aa: CATSDLETSAHNEQFF
j_call: TRBJ2-1; v_call: TRBV11-2; clone_size: .; d_call: .; cdr3_nt: TGTGCCAGCAGCTTAGACGGCTCCTACAATGAGCAGTTCTTC; cdr3_aa: CASSLDGSYNEQFF
j_call: TRBJ1-1; v_call: TRBV12-3/TRBV12-4; clone_size: .; d_call: .; cdr3_nt: TGTGCCAGCAGCCTACAGGAGAACACTGAAGCTTTCTTT; cdr3_aa: CASSLQENTEAFF
j_call: TRBJ2-1; v_call: TRBV6-1; clone_size: few; d_call: TRBD2; cdr3_nt: TGTGCCAGCAGTGAAGTAGTGACTAGCGCAGGCTACAATGAGCAGTTCTTC; cdr3_aa: CASSEVVTSAGYNEQFF
j_call: TRBJ1-1; v_call: TRBV1; clone_size: .; d_call: .; cdr3_nt: TGCACCAGCAGCGAAGAGGGGGGGTACACACAGGGGATGAACACTGAAGCTTTCTTT; cdr3_aa: CTSSEEGGYTQGMNTEAFF
j_call: TRBJ2-1; v_call: TRBV5-1; clone_size: .; d_call: .; cdr3_nt: TGCGCCAGCAGCTTGGTGGAGGGGAGCTCCTACAATGAGCAGTTCTTC; cdr3_aa: CASSLVEGSSYNEQFF
j_call: TRBJ2-7; v_call: TRBV5-1; clone_size: .; d_call: TRBD2; cdr3_nt: TGCGCCAGCAGCTTGGCCGGGGGACTAGCGGGATATCGGGACTACGAGCAGTACTTC; cdr3_aa: CASSLAGGLAGYRDYEQYF
j_call: TRBJ1-1; v_call: TRBV5-1; clone_size: few; d_call: TRBD1; cdr3_nt: TGCGCCAGCAGCTTGGGGGACAGGGGTAAAGCTTTCTTT; cdr3_aa: CASSLGDRGKAFF